A selection of T cell receptor beta chains follows, all from one sample in a study of preoperative IRX-2 immunotherapy in early breast cancer. The method was immunoSEQ multiplex PCR; TCRdb's version includes in-frame clones alone and lacks a portion of them. The repertoire holds about 19,000 clones, with around four fifths as singletons. The specimen comprised lymph node tissue, sampled after IRX-2 immunotherapy. Receptor source: a human donor with breast cancer. Both conserved end residues are part of each CDR3.

j_call,cdr3_length,v_call,cdr3_aa
TRBJ2-7,13,TRBV29-1,CSALGQGSFEQYF
TRBJ1-2,14,TRBV6-8,CASDRTGANYGYTF
TRBJ2-1,15,TRBV11-3,CASSPRTGTYNEQFF
TRBJ2-7,12,TRBV6-8,CASSDSRYEQYF
TRBJ2-1,13,TRBV29-1,CSGGTSDYNEQFF
TRBJ2-7,13,TRBV10-2,CASSEGAGYEQYF
TRBJ1-1,16,TRBV29-1,CSVVAGGTGNTPEAFF
TRBJ2-5,14,TRBV6-8,CASSYGTQGETQYF
TRBJ1-3,14,TRBV19,CASSIVGVANTIYF
TRBJ1-4,15,TRBV30,CAWSAPHAPAEKLFF
TRBJ2-7,14,TRBV18,CASSHDRGKHEQYF
TRBJ1-5,13,TRBV6-7,CAIARDSNQPQHF
TRBJ1-1,14,TRBV19,CASSPWGANTEAFF
TRBJ1-1,17,TRBV6-8,CASRRGGIPTMNTEAFF
TRBJ2-7,13,TRBV19,CASSIEDSYEQYF
TRBJ2-3,16,TRBV19,CASSPGTSGSTDTQYF
TRBJ2-3,14,TRBV10-2,CASSEGRRADTQYF
TRBJ1-4,13,TRBV19,CASSRQGAEKLFF
TRBJ2-1,17,TRBV11-3,CASSLESLVRSYNEQFF
TRBJ2-3,13,TRBV10-3,CASAGEHTDTQYF
TRBJ2-5,14,TRBV6-8,CASRLGTSQETQYF
TRBJ2-7,14,TRBV5-1,CASSLGQGVYEQYF
TRBJ2-4,13,TRBV28,CASRSGGGDIQYF
TRBJ1-1,13,TRBV6-8,CASNPGYRTEAFF
TRBJ2-1,15,TRBV10-2,CASIRRDRGFNEQFF
TRBJ1-1,14,TRBV18,CASSPPIGSTEAFF
TRBJ1-4,18,TRBV19,CASSMSRKQGYTNEKLFF
TRBJ2-3,14,TRBV23-1,CASSQAMGDYTQYF
TRBJ2-3,16,TRBV12-5,CASGTRAGGFTDTQYF
TRBJ1-5,15,TRBV19,CASRRPGPNNQPQHF
TRBJ2-7,14,TRBV25-1,CASADTGGSDEQYF
TRBJ1-1,13,TRBV6-8,CASSLRTGSEAFF
TRBJ2-7,17,TRBV15,CATSRAPGLTYSYEQYF
TRBJ2-3,16,TRBV12-5,CASGPSGIRTTDTQYF
TRBJ2-1,15,TRBV15,CATSRDLLANNEQFF
TRBJ2-1,13,TRBV29-1,CSGGQGANNEQFF
TRBJ1-1,12,TRBV29-1,CSVETGFTEAFF
TRBJ2-2,13,TRBV19,CASRDRNTGELFF